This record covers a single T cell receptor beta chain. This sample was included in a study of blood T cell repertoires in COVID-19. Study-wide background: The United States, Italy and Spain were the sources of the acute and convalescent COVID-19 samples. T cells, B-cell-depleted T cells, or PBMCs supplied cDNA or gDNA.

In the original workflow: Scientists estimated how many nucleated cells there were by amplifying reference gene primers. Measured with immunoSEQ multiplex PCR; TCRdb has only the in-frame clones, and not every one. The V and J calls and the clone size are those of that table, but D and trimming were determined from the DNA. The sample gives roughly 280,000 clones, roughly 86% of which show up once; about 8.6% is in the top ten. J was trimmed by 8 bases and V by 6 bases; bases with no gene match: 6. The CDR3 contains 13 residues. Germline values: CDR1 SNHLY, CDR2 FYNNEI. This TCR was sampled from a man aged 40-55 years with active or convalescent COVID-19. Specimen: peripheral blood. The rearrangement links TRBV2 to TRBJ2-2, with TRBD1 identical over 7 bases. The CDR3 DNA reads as TGTGCCAGCAGGTACAGGGGAGAAGGGGAGCTGTTTTTT. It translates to CASRYRGEGELFF.